This TCR beta chain was recovered during a study of naive and memory T cell subsets. General observations from the study: Possibly reflecting memory cells re-expressing CD45RA, a few larger clonotypes occurred in naive repertoires, especially CD8. No ground truth validated the naive and memory repertoire findings.

The beta constant-region primer was an equimolar mix of two oligonucleotides covering TRBC1 and TRBC2. Nested alpha and beta constant-region primers with the SP2 primer drove four PCR rounds on ligated cDNA. TCRdb independently ran MiXCR on the UMI-ligation and nested PCR reads; one entry per CDR3 protein. Among 95,000 to 110,000 distinct CDR3 sequences listed, around 13% were seen once. Only a few counts were recorded for this clonotype. Its antigen is as yet unknown. CMV status came from CD4+ IFNgamma after overnight CMV lysate stimulation. Four subsets defined by CD45RA and CD27 were sorted after CD3, CD4, CD8 and live/dead staining. The CDR3 loop spans 13 amino acids. V shed 5 bases, J shed 7 bases, and the junction held 6 bases outside the gene matches. Germline V CDR1 and CDR2: SGHTA, FQGNSA.

V is TRBV7-2 and J is TRBJ1-1; 8 nucleotides agree with TRBD1. The sequence was collected from a human donor in good health. The sample comprised naive CD8+ T cells from blood. CDR3 region: CASSIPGGNEAFF. The DNA of the CDR3 is TGTGCCAGCAGCATCCCAGGGGGCAATGAAGCTTTCTTT.